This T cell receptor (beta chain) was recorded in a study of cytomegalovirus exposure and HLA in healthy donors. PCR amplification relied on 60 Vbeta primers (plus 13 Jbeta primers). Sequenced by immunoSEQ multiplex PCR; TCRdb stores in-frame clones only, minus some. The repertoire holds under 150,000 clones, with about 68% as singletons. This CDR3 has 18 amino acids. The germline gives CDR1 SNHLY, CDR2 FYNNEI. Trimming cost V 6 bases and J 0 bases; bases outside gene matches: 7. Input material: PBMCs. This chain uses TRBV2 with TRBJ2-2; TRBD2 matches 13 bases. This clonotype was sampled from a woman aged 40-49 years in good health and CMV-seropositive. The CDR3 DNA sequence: TGTGCCAGCAGGGAACTAGCGGGAGGGAGCGCGAACACCGGGGAGCTGTTTTTT. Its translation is CASRELAGGSANTGELFF.